The 9 T cell receptor beta chains below all came from one sample that was sequenced in a study of shared clonotypes between healthy human individuals. Produced via immunoSEQ multiplex PCR; TCRdb's table is partial and in-frame only. The sample has about 1 million clones, around 74% seen once. Source material: memory CD4+ T cells sorted from blood. The sample's subset: CD45RA-negative fraction. The receptors were gathered from a man aged 18 to 29 in good health.

The chain is built from TRBV6-1 and TRBJ2-2; D uncertain. The V end was cut by 0 bases, the J end by 4 bases, with 12 bases between. The V gene's germline CDR1 is MNHNS and CDR2 SASEGT. The CDR3 runs to 16 residues. The CDR3 spells CASSEARGSFTGELFF. The CDR3 DNA sequence: TGTGCCAGCAGTGAAGCGCGAGGCAGCTTCACCGGGGAGCTGTTTTTT.

This clone was recorded once. V and J are TRBV5-6 and TRBJ2-5; 8 nucleotides align to TRBD1. The V and J ends lost 0 bases and 11 bases, in that order; junction bases with no gene match: 12. CDR1 and CDR2 (germline): SGHDT, YYEEEE. The CDR3 runs 15 residues. For the CDR3, the DNA is TGTGCCAGCAGCTTGGGTGGGACAGGTGCCTTAGGGCAGTACTTC. Amino acid sequence: CASSLGGTGALGQYF.

This chain connects TRBV2 to TRBJ1-1, with 7 nucleotides matching TRBD1. Germline CDR1 SNHLY, CDR2 FYNNEI. J gave up 1 base and V 7 bases, and 6 bases lay outside the gene matches. CDR3 length: 14 amino acids. The CDR3 sequence is CASKPGQQNTEAFF. The DNA of the CDR3 is TGTGCCAGCAAACCGGGACAGCAGAACACTGAAGCTTTCTTT.

This clone was seen just once. The chain is built from TRBV30 and TRBJ2-5; weak D call: TRBD2 (7 bases). Germline lookup yields CDR1 GTSNPN and CDR2 SVGIG (reference sequence). The V end lost 2 bases, the J end lost 4 bases, and 14 bases lay between the germline ends. The CDR3 covers 14 residues. CDR3 sequence (DNA): TGTGCCTGGAGTCCCCTAGGGGGGGGAGAGACCCAGTACTTC. It encodes CAWSPLGGGETQYF.

This clone appeared a few times. This rearrangement joins TRBV10-1 to TRBJ1-3; the match to TRBD1 covers 8 bases. The junction had 4 bases not matched to a gene; V was cut back by 6 bases and J by 3 bases. This CDR3 comprises 14 residues. Germline V gene sequence: CDR1 WNHNN, CDR2 SYGVQD (reference sequence). The CDR3 nucleotides read TGCGCCAGCAGCCCGGGACAGGTTGGAAACACCATATATTTT. Protein product: CASSPGQVGNTIYF.

The chain combines TRBV11-2 with TRBJ2-1, with 7 bases fitting TRBD1. CDR1 is SGHAT and CDR2 is FQNNGV in the germline V gene. Trimming removed 5 bases from V and 6 bases from J; junction bases left unmatched: 10. The CDR3 covers 15 residues. The CDR3 DNA sequence: TGTGCCAGCAGCCTAACAGGGGCGAAATCCAATGAGCAGTTCTTC. This encodes CASSLTGAKSNEQFF.

This clone was seen only once. The CDR3 is CASSDGYSGGSTDTQYF. The CDR3 DNA reads TGTGCCAGCAGTGATGGGTACAGCGGGGGGAGCACAGATACGCAGTATTTT. The chain links TRBV2 to TRBJ2-3; 9 nucleotides match TRBD2. The junction had 7 bases not matched to a gene; V was cut back by 3 bases and J by 0 bases. CDR3 size: 17 residues. The germline V gene encodes CDR1 SNHLY and CDR2 FYNNEI.

The chain is built from TRBV5-4 and TRBJ2-3, with TRBD1 as a possible D gene (7 bases). This CDR3 has 15 amino acids. V was trimmed by 5 bases and J by 0 bases, leaving 13 bases between them. Germline loops: CDR1 SGHNT, CDR2 YYREEE (reference sequence). In DNA, the CDR3 is TGTGCCAGCAGTCCCCAGGGGGGCAGCACAGATACGCAGTATTTT. This encodes CASSPQGGSTDTQYF. Full variable domain (remainder filled in from reference TRBV5-4 and TRBJ2-3): ETGVTQSPTHLIKTRGQQVTLRCSSQSGHNTVSWYQQALGQGPQFIFQYYREEENGRGNFPPRFSGLQFPNYSSELNVNALELDDSALYLCASSPQGGSTDTQYFGPGTRLTVL.

V is TRBV30 and J is TRBJ2-2; no definite D call. V was shortened by 4 bases and J by 0 bases, with 6 bases between the two germline ends. Germline CDR1 reads GTSNPN; CDR2 reads SVGIG (reference sequence). CDR3 size: 13 residues. The DNA of the CDR3 is TGTGCCTGGATCAGACCGAACACCGGGGAGCTGTTTTTT. Its translation is CAWIRPNTGELFF.